The text below deals with one T cell receptor (beta chain). It lacks a known antigen. Each CD8+ T cell subset was flow-sorted in triplicate, and approximately 280,000 cells per subset were placed directly into RLT lysis buffer. Standard density gradient centrifugation was used to isolate peripheral blood mononuclear cells from buffy coats. An RNeasy Mini Kit was used to extract total RNA from the sorted cells. This record belongs to a study of CXCR3-negative and CXCR3-positive naive CD8 T cells (dated by TCRdb to about 2019). About the investigation overall: In total, approximately 140 million TRB reads were obtained, or roughly 1.5 +/- 0.3 million reads per library. The diversity and physicochemical repertoire analyses included some 11 donors pooled from two independent experiments. For the TRBV-TRBJ cluster analysis, the naive subsets came from 5 donors, while the memory cells came from 3 donors.

On the study overall, not on this receptor specifically: Surface CD5, linked to self-reactivity in mice, was comparable between naive subsets; TCR interaction strength was therefore also inferred from TRB CDR3 physicochemical properties. Comparably high repertoire diversity was found in both naive subsets, whereas much lower repertoire diversity was found in memory CD8+ T cells. Because CXCR3 expression was partially decreased after cryopreservation, freshly isolated PBMCs were used for most assays. Naive CXCR3-negative and CXCR3-positive cells from the same donor showed similar TRBV-TRBJ usage, whereas memory cells showed distinct patterns.

Sequences LGHNA (CDR1) and YSLEER (CDR2) are obtained from the germline V gene. Reading from cysteine to phenylalanine, the CDR3 counts 15 amino acids. DNA is not recorded here. Instrument used: NextSeq 550. The Human TCR Profiling Kit (MiLaboratory) was used to make UMI-labeled 5' RACE TRB cDNA libraries. The full amount of extracted RNA was used for cDNA synthesis, and the full amount of resulting cDNA was used for PCR amplification. Libraries were prepared in parallel with an identical number of PCR cycles. The study's own analysis went as follows. With a requirement of at least two reads per UMI, MIGEC and MiXCR extracted about 50,000 +/- 10,000 unique UMI-labeled TRB cDNA molecules per library. Each library averaged about 40,000 +/- 10,000 functional in-frame TRB CDR3 nucleotide clonotypes without stop codons. Diversity metrics, including normalized Shannon-Wiener and Chao1, were computed in VDJtools after downsampling to 5000 UMI-labeled TRB molecules per sample. For the central five CDR3 residues, VDJtools calculated physicochemical properties weighted by clonotype size, namely interaction energy, strength, volume and Kidera factor 4. TCRdb reprocessed the reads, reporting each CDR3 protein sequence once and no DNA. The V and J calls, along with clone size, are taken from TCRdb and not from the paper's own processing. This sample's clone table shows about 28,000 distinct CDR3 sequences. The ten largest clones represent roughly a tenth of the sample.

The receptor comes from a human donor in good health. Some clones in this sample may be carry-over from other donors' samples. Sequencing used memory CD8+ T cells from blood. The cell subset or site label of this sample denotes: conventional CD8+ memory T cells (TMEM), sorted as controls. This sequence uses TRBV4-3 and TRBJ2-7; the D call of TRBD2 rests on TCRdb alone, since no DNA is present to check it. CDR3 region: CASSPSQGSSYEQYF.